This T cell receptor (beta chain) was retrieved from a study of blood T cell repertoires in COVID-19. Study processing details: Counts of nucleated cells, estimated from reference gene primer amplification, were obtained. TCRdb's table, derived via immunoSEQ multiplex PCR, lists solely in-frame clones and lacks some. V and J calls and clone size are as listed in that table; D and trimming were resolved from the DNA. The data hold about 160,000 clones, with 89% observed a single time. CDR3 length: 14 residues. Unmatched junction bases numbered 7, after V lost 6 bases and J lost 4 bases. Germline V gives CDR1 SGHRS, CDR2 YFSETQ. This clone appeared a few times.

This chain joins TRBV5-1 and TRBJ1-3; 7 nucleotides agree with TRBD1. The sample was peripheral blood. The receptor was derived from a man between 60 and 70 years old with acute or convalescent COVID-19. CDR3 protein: CASTPTGEGNTIYF. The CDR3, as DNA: TGCGCCAGCACCCCAACAGGGGAAGGAAACACCATATATTTT. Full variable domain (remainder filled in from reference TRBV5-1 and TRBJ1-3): KAGVTQTPRYLIKTRGQQVTLSCSPISGHRSVSWYQQTPGQGLQFLFEYFSETQRNKGNFPGRFSGRQFSNSRSEMNVSTLELGDSALYLCASTPTGEGNTIYFGEGSWLTVV.